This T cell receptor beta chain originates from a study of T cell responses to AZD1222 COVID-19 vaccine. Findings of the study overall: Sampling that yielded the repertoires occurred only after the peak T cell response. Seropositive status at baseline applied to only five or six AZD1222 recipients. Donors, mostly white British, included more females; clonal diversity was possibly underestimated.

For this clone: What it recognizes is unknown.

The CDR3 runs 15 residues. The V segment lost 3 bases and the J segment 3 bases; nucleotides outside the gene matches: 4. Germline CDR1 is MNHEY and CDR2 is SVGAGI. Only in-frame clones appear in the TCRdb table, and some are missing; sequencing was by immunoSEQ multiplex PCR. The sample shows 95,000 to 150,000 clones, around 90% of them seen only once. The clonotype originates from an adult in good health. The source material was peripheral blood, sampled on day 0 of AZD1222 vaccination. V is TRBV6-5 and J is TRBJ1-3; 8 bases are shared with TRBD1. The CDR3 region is CASSYTGGSGNTIYF. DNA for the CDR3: TGTGCCAGCAGTTATACAGGGGGAAGTGGAAACACCATATATTTT.